This T cell receptor beta chain derives from a study of blood T cell repertoires in COVID-19. In the original workflow: Amplification from reference gene primers served as the basis for estimated nucleated cell counts. TCRdb's table, derived via immunoSEQ multiplex PCR, lists solely in-frame clones and lacks some. The D gene and trimming were derived from the DNA, and the V and J assignments and clone size from that table. The sample consists of 150,000 to 200,000 clones, over 70% of them appearing once. The CDR3 length is 16 residues. Germline V gene lookup returns CDR1 MGHRA and CDR2 YSYEKL. Trimming removed 3 bases from V and 3 bases from J; junction bases left unmatched: 5. Those enrolled, adults aged roughly 18 to 89 years, came from some 23 US areas.

This TCR derives from a man in his fifties who had recovered from COVID-19. Sequenced input: PBMCs or T cells enriched from blood (not recorded which). The chain links TRBV4-1 to TRBJ1-4; 9 positions match TRBD1. For the CDR3, the DNA is TGCGCCAGCAGCCAGGTCCGGACAGGGGCTAATGAAAAACTGTTTTTT. Translated, it gives CASSQVRTGANEKLFF.